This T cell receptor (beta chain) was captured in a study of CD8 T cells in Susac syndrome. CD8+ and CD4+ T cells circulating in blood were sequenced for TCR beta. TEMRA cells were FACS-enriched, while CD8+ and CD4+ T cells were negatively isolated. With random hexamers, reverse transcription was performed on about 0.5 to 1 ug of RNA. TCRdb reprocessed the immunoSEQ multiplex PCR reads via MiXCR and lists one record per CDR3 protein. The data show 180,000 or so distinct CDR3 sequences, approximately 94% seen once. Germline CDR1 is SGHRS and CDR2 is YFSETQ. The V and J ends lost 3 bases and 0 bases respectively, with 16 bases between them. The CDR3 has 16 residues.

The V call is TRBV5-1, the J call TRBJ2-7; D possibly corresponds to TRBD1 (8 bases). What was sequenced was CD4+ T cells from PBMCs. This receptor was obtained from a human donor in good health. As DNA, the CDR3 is TGCGCCAGCAGCTCCGGAGCGGGACAGGACTCCTACGAGCAGTACTTC. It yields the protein CASSSGAGQDSYEQYF.